This record covers a single TCR beta chain. Its antigen is still unknown. The record originates from a study of T-cell memory formation after mild COVID-19. About the research overall: Largely donor-specific TCR clusters were found.

General study results and limits: Balance between CD4 and CD8 was seen in clones contracting day 15 to 85, and a CD4+ lean was seen in later expanders. Pre-infection memory harbored some responding clones, suggesting cross-reactive memory joined.

The TCR alpha and TCR beta cDNA libraries, bearing sample barcodes and UMIs, were generated by 5'RACE using constant-segment primers. MiXCR, applied by TCRdb to the 5' RACE reads, yields one record per CDR3 protein. The sample contains some 310,000 distinct CDR3 sequences, more than 20% of which appear only once. The receptor was derived from a man aged 18 to 29 who had mild COVID-19 (a few samples of this study predate the infection). Cell type and time point are not known. The sequencing sample was made of PBMCs or a T cell subset sorted from them (not recorded which).

The CDR3 region has the DNA TGTGCCAGCAGCCCTAAGGGGTGGGGCAATCAGCCCCAGCATTTT. This codes for CASSPKGWGNQPQHF. This chain uses TRBV27 with TRBJ1-5; D may be TRBD1 (5 bases). Between the trimmed V and J ends, which lost 6 bases and 2 bases, there was a span of 14 bases. Germline CDR1 reads MNHEY; CDR2 reads SMNVEV (reference sequence). There are 15 residues in the CDR3.